This T cell receptor beta chain appears in the sequencing data of a study of cytomegalovirus exposure and HLA in healthy donors. Regarding the study as a whole: A few CMV-associated chains were confirmed in vitro to be specific for CMV antigens. Overall, around 160 TCR beta chains were annotated as cytomegalovirus-associated.

The PCR had 60 Vbeta and 13 Jbeta primers. Sequencing was performed with immunoSEQ multiplex PCR; in TCRdb, only in-frame clones are kept and a portion is missing. The sample holds some 150,000 clones, roughly three quarters seen once. Notes on this clone: Its antigen is unknown.

The germline V gene has CDR1 SGDLS and CDR2 YYNGEE. CDR3 length: 15 residues. Trimming stripped 0 bases from V and 4 bases from J, with 14 bases between. What was sequenced was PBMCs. The source is a man aged 60-69 years in good health and CMV-seronegative. The chain uses TRBV9 and TRBJ2-7, with D maybe TRBD2 (5 bases). CDR3 region: CASSVGGLSLYEQYF. CDR3 nucleotide sequence: TGTGCCAGCAGCGTAGGCGGACTGTCCCTGTACGAGCAGTACTTC.